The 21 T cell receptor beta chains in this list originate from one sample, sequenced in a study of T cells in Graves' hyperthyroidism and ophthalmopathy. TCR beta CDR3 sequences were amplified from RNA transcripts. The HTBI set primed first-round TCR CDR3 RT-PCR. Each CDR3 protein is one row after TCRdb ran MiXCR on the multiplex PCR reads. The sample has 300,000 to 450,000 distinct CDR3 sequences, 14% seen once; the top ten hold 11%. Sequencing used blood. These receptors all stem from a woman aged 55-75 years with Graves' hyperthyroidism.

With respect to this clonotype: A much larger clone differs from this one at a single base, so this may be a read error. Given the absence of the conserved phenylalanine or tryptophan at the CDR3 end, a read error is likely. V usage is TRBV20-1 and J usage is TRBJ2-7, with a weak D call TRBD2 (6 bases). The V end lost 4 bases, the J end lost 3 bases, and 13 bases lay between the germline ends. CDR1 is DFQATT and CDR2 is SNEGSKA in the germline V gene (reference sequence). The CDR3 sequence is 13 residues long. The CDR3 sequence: CSAITGVGYEQYS. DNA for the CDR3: TGCAGTGCTATAACGGGGGTCGGCTACGAGCAGTACTCC.

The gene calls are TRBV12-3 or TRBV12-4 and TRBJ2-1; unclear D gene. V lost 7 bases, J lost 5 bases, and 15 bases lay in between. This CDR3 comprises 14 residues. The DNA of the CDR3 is TGTGCCAGCAAACCCCAGGACGGACACAATGAGCAGTTCTTC. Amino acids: CASKPQDGHNEQFF.

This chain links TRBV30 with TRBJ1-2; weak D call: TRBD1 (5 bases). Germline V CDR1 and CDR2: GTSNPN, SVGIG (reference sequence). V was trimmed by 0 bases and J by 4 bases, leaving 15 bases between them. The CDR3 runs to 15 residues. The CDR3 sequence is CAWSVVGELGYGYTF. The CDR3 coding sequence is TGTGCCTGGAGTGTCGTGGGGGAGTTGGGCTATGGCTACACCTTC.

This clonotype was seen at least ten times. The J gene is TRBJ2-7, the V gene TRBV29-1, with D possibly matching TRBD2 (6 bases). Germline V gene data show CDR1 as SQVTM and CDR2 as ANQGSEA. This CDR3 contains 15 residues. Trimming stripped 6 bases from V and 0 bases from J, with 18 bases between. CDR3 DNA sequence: TGCAGCGTCCGCCGGGGGAGTGTTACCTCCTACGAGCAGTACTTC. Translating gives CSVRRGSVTSYEQYF.

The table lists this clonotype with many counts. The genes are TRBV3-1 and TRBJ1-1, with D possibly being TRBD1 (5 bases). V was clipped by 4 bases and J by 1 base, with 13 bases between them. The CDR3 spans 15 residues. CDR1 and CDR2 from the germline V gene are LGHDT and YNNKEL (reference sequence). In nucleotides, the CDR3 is TGTGCCAGCAGCCCTCAGGCAGGGAAGAACACTGAAGCTTTCTTT. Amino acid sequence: CASSPQAGKNTEAFF. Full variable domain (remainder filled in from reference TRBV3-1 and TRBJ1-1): DTAVSQTPKYLVTQMGNDKSIKCEQNLGHDTMYWYKQDSKKFLKIMFSYNNKELIINETVPNRFSPKSPDKAHLNLHINSLELGDSAVYFCASSPQAGKNTEAFFGQGTRLTVV.

CDR3: CATRSRASPGELFF. CDR3 nucleotide sequence: TGTGCCACCAGAAGCAGAGCGAGTCCCGGGGAGCTGTTTTTT. The chain couples TRBV24-1 to TRBJ2-2; D unresolved. Germline V CDR1 and CDR2: KGHDR, SFDVKD. This CDR3 comprises 14 residues. V lost 7 bases and J lost 6, with 14 bases in between.

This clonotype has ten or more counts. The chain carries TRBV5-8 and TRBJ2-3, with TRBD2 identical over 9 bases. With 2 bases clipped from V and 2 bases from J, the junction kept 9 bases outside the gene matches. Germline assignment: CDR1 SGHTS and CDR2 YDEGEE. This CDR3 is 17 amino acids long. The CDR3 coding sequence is TGTGCCAGCAGCTTCGGAGGGACTAGCACCCACACAGATACGCAGTATTTT. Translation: CASSFGGTSTHTDTQYF.

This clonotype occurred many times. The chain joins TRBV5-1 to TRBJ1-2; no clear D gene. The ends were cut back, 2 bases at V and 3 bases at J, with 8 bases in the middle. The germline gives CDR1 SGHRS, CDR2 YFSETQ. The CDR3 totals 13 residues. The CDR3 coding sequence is TGCGCCAGCAGCTTAGACCGCGACTATGGCTACACCTTC. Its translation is CASSLDRDYGYTF.

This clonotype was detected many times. CDR3: CAWSVGGVGTEAFF. DNA for the CDR3: TGTGCCTGGAGTGTAGGGGGGGTTGGCACTGAAGCTTTCTTT. The rearrangement joins TRBV30 to TRBJ1-1, with a possible D match to TRBD1 (6 bases). Germline assignment: CDR1 GTSNPN and CDR2 SVGIG (reference sequence). This CDR3 is built from 14 residues. V was trimmed by 0 bases and J by 4 bases, leaving 12 bases between them.

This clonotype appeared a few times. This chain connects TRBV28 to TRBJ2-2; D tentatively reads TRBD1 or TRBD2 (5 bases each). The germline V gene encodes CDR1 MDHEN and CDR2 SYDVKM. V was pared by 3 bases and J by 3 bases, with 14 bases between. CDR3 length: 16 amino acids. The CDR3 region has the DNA TGTGCCAGCAGTTTCCATCGGGACCGATACACCGGGGAGCTGTTTTTT. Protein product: CASSFHRDRYTGELFF. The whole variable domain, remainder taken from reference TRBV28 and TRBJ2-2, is DVKVTQSSRYLVKRTGEKVFLECVQDMDHENMFWYRQDPGLGLRLIYFSYDVKMKEKGDIPEGYSVSREKKERFSLILESASTNQTSMYLCASSFHRDRYTGELFFGEGSRLTVL.

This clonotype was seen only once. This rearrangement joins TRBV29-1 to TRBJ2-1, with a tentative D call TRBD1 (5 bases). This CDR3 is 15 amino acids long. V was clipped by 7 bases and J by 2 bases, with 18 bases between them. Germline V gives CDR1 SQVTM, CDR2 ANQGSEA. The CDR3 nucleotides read TGCAGCGCAACAGGAACAGTGATTGCCTACAATGAGCAGTTCTTC. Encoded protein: CSATGTVIAYNEQFF.

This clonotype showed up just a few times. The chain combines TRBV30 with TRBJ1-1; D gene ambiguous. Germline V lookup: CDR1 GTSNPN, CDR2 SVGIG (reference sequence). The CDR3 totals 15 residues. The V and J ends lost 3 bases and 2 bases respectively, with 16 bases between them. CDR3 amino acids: CAWSIIRAPNTEAFF. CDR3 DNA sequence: TGTGCCTGGAGCATAATAAGGGCTCCCAACACTGAAGCTTTCTTT.

CDR3 sequence: CASSSPREQFF. The CDR3, as DNA: TGTGCCAGCAGTTCCCCCCGTGAGCAGTTCTTC. The chain uses TRBV28 and TRBJ2-1; D is uncertain. The CDR3 runs to 11 residues. V shed 4 bases and J shed 9 bases, with 7 bases lying between them. The germline V gene encodes CDR1 MDHEN and CDR2 SYDVKM.

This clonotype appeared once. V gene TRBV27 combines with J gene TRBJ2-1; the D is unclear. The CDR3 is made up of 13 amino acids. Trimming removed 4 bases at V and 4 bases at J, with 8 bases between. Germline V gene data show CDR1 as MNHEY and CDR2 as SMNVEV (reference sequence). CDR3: CASSYLHYNEQFF. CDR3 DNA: TGTGCCAGCAGTTATCTCCATTACAATGAGCAGTTCTTC.

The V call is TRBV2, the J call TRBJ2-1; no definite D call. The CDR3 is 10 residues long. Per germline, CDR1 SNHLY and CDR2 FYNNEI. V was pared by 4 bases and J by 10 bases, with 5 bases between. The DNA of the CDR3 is TGTGCCAGCAGTGTGGGCGAGCAGTTCTTC. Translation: CASSVGEQFF.

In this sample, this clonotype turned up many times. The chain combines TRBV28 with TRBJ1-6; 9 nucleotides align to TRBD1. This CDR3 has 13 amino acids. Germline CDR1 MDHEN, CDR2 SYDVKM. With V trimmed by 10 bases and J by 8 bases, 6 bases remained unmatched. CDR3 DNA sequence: TGTGCCACAGCCGGGACAGGGTATTCACCCCTCCACTTT. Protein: CATAGTGYSPLHF.

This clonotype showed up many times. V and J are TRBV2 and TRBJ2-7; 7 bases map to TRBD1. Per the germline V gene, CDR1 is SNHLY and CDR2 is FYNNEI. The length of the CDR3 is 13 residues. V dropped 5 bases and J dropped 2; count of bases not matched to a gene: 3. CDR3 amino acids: CASSNRGAYEQYF. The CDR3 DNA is TGTGCCAGCAGTAACAGGGGAGCCTACGAGCAGTACTTC.

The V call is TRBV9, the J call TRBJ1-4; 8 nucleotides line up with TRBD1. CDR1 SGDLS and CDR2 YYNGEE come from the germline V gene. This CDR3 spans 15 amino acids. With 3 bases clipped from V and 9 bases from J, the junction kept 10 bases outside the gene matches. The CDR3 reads CASSAPTGDRQKLFF. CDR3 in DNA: TGTGCCAGCAGCGCGCCGACAGGGGATAGGCAAAAACTGTTTTTT.

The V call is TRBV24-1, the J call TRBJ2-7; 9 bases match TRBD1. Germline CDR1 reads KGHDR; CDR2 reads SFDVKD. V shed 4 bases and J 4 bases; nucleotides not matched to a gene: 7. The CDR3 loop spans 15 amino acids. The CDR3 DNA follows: TGTGCCACCAGTGACCCGGGACAGGGTTCGTACGAGCAGTACTTC. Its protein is CATSDPGQGSYEQYF.

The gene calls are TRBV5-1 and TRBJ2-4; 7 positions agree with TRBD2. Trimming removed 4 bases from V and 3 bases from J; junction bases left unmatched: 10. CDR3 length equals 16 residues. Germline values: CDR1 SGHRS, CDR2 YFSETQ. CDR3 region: CASSPAGLWGKNIQYF. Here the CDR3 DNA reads TGCGCCAGCAGCCCAGCGGGGCTGTGGGGCAAAAACATTCAGTACTTC. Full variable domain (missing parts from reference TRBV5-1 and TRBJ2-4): KAGVTQTPRYLIKTRGQQVTLSCSPISGHRSVSWYQQTPGQGLQFLFEYFSETQRNKGNFPGRFSGRQFSNSRSEMNVSTLELGDSALYLCASSPAGLWGKNIQYFGAGTRLSVL.

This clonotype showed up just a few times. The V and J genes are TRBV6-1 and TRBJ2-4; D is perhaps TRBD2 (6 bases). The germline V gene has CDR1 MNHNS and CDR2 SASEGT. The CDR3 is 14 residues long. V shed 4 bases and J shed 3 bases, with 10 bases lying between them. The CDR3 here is CASSGGVLKNIQYF. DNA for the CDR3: TGTGCCAGCAGTGGCGGGGTACTCAAAAACATTCAGTACTTC.